The 19 T cell receptor beta chains below all came from one sample that was sequenced in a study of blood T cell repertoires in COVID-19. The data were produced by immunoSEQ multiplex PCR, yet TCRdb's version contains in-frame clones alone and is incomplete. Of roughly 330,000 clones listed, about 82% are singletons. Sequencing input: peripheral blood. These receptors all come from a woman aged 45-65 years with acute or convalescent COVID-19.

The CDR3 loop reads CASSLRVVQPQHF. CDR3 DNA: TGTGCCAGCAGCTTGCGGGTCGTTCAGCCCCAGCATTTT. The chain couples TRBV7-8 to TRBJ1-5; D not certain. The CDR3 has 13 amino acids. Deletions cut 3 bases from V and 6 bases from J, with 9 bases between. The germline V gene has CDR1 SGHVS and CDR2 FQNEAQ.

The chain recombines TRBV19 with TRBJ1-1, with D maybe TRBD1 (5 bases). This CDR3 region has 14 residues. The germline gives CDR1 LNHDA, CDR2 SQIVND (reference sequence). The V end was cut by 7 bases, the J end by 3 bases, with 15 bases between. Written as DNA, the CDR3 is TGTGCCAGTACGCGGCAGGGAGGTTACACTGAAGCTTTCTTT. Translation: CASTRQGGYTEAFF.

The chain combines TRBV6-2 or TRBV6-3 with TRBJ2-7; possible D gene TRBD1, 6 bases. V was cut by 5 bases and J by 3 bases, with 8 bases left in between. The CDR3 runs 12 residues. Germline CDR1 is MNHEY and CDR2 is SVGEGT. Here the CDR3 reads CASSRQVYEQYF. CDR3 nucleotide sequence: TGTGCCAGCAGTCGACAGGTCTACGAGCAGTACTTC.

This chain joins TRBV18 and TRBJ1-2; a weak D match, TRBD1 (5 bases). Germline V gene data show CDR1 as KGHSH and CDR2 as LQKENI. V was shortened by 0 bases and J by 2 bases, with 10 bases between the two germline ends. The CDR3 runs 15 residues. The CDR3 DNA follows: TGTGCCAGCTCACCACCTGACAGCTACAACTATGGCTACACCTTC. As protein: CASSPPDSYNYGYTF.

This clone has a single count. This rearrangement joins TRBV19 to TRBJ2-2; D not certain. V was cut by 3 bases and J by 5 bases, with 4 bases left in between. This CDR3 has 12 amino acids. Germline lookup yields CDR1 LNHDA and CDR2 SQIVND (reference sequence). In DNA form, the CDR3 reads TGTGCCAGTAGTATTCGGACCGGGGAGCTGTTTTTT. Protein: CASSIRTGELFF.

The V gene is TRBV10-3, the J gene TRBJ2-7; no clear D gene. The V gene's germline CDR1 is ENHRY and CDR2 SYGVKD. The CDR3 spans 15 residues. Trimming stripped 3 bases from V and 0 bases from J, with 12 bases between. The chain's CDR3 is CAISDPLLVSYEQYF. As DNA, the CDR3 is TGTGCCATCAGTGACCCCTTACTTGTCTCCTACGAGCAGTACTTC.

The chain is built from TRBV5-1 and TRBJ1-1, with a tentative D call TRBD1 (6 bases). The V end lost 3 bases, the J end lost 0 bases, and 9 bases lay between the germline ends. This CDR3 has 14 residues. Germline V gives CDR1 SGHRS, CDR2 YFSETQ. CDR3 nucleotides: TGCGCCAGCAGCTCGGACAGTGTGAACACTGAAGCTTTCTTT. Translation: CASSSDSVNTEAFF.

V and J are TRBV14 and TRBJ2-3; 7 bases are shared with TRBD2. Trimming removed 4 bases from V and 2 bases from J; junction bases left unmatched: 6. The length of the CDR3 is 15 residues. Germline CDR1 and CDR2: SGHDN and FVKESK. The CDR3 here is CASSRWDYYTDTQYF. The CDR3 DNA follows: TGTGCCAGCAGCCGCTGGGACTACTACACAGATACGCAGTATTTT.

The V gene is TRBV2, the J gene TRBJ2-7, with 7 bases lining up with TRBD2. Losses at the gene ends were 2 bases for V and 12 bases for J; bases not matched to a gene: 7. The CDR3 covers 12 residues. The germline V gene encodes CDR1 SNHLY and CDR2 FYNNEI. CDR3 DNA: TGTGCCAGCAGTGAAAGTGGGAGGGCCTCGTACTTC. Translated, it gives CASSESGRASYF.

This clone was picked up a small number of times. V usage is TRBV5-3 and J usage is TRBJ2-7, with TRBD1 as a possible D gene (5 bases). TRBV5-3 is an ORF for which the function is uncertain. Trimming removed 2 bases at V and 4 bases at J, with 13 bases between. The CDR3 contains 14 residues. The CDR3, as DNA: TGTGCCAGAAGCTTTGGTCAGGGATGGTACGAGCAGTACTTC. Translation gives CARSFGQGWYEQYF.

The CDR3 region is CAWSATSSGGTSYNEQFF. The CDR3 coding sequence is TGTGCCTGGAGTGCGACCTCTAGCGGGGGCACATCTTACAATGAGCAGTTCTTC. This chain links TRBV30 with TRBJ2-1, with 10 bases fitting TRBD2. The CDR3 totals 18 residues. With 1 base clipped from V and 4 bases from J, the junction kept 13 bases outside the gene matches. Germline values: CDR1 GTSNPN, CDR2 SVGIG (reference sequence). Complete variable domain (other parts from reference TRBV30 and TRBJ2-1): SQTIHQWPATLVQPVGSPLSLECTVEGTSNPNLYWYRQAAGRGLQLLFYSVGIGQISSEVPQNLSASRPQDRQFILSSKKLLLSDSGFYLCAWSATSSGGTSYNEQFFGPGTRLTVL.

V usage is TRBV30 and J usage is TRBJ2-7; 7 nucleotides agree with TRBD1. This CDR3 spans 13 amino acids. The germline CDR1 and CDR2 sequences are GTSNPN and SVGIG (reference sequence). Trimming removed 1 base from V and 3 bases from J; junction bases left unmatched: 3. CDR3 sequence: CAWSEGASYEQYF. DNA for the CDR3: TGTGCCTGGAGTGAGGGGGCGAGCTACGAGCAGTACTTC.

J is TRBJ1-6 and V is TRBV5-4; possible D gene TRBD1, 6 bases. Germline V gives CDR1 SGHNT, CDR2 YYREEE (reference sequence). CDR3 size: 15 residues. Between the trimmed V and J ends, which lost 0 bases and 7 bases, there was a span of 11 bases. CDR3 bases: TGTGCCAGCAGCTTGGACAGGGTGAGCAATTCACCCCTCCACTTT. As protein: CASSLDRVSNSPLHF. The complete variable domain, with remaining parts taken from reference TRBV5-4 and TRBJ1-6, reads ETGVTQSPTHLIKTRGQQVTLRCSSQSGHNTVSWYQQALGQGPQFIFQYYREEENGRGNFPPRFSGLQFPNYSSELNVNALELDDSALYLCASSLDRVSNSPLHFGNGTRLTVT.

This clone showed up just a few times. This chain joins TRBV5-5 and TRBJ2-7, with TRBD2 matching over 10 bases. The V segment lost 2 bases and the J segment 3 bases; nucleotides outside the gene matches: 2. The length of the CDR3 is 14 residues. CDR1 is SGHKS and CDR2 is YYEKEE in the germline V gene (reference sequence). CDR3: CASSFRTSGYEQYF. CDR3 nucleotides: TGTGCCAGCAGCTTCCGGACTAGCGGCTACGAGCAGTACTTC.

CDR3 nucleotides: TGCAGTGCTAGTCCCTTGGGACTAGCGGGAGGGCGGGGCGAGCAGTACTTC. Protein sequence: CSASPLGLAGGRGEQYF. The chain recombines TRBV20-1 with TRBJ2-7; the match to TRBD2 covers 16 bases. The CDR3 sequence is 17 residues long. Per germline, CDR1 DFQATT and CDR2 SNEGSKA (reference sequence). V gave up 3 bases and J gave up 6 bases; unmatched junction bases: 11.

The chain combines TRBV9 with TRBJ1-1; 9 bases agree with TRBD1. The CDR3 covers 16 residues. Germline CDR1 SGDLS, CDR2 YYNGEE. J lost 4 bases, V lost 4 bases, and 11 bases had no gene match. The CDR3 nucleotides are TGTGCCAGCAGCCCCCAGACAGGGGGGTATTCCACTGAAGCTTTCTTT. Encoded protein: CASSPQTGGYSTEAFF.

CDR3 sequence: CASSQLFQGNTEAFF. CDR3 bases: TGTGCCAGCAGCCAACTCTTCCAGGGGAACACTGAAGCTTTCTTT. This chain uses TRBV14 with TRBJ1-1; tentative D call: TRBD1 (5 bases). Trimming left V 2 bases short and J 1 base short, with 11 bases between. Per the germline V gene, CDR1 is SGHDN and CDR2 is FVKESK. This CDR3 is 15 amino acids long. Together with reference TRBV14 and TRBJ1-1, the CDR3 gives the full variable domain: EAGVTQFPSHSVIEKGQTVTLRCDPISGHDNLYWYRRVMGKEIKFLLHFVKESKQDESGMPNNRFLAERTGGTYSTLKVQPAELEDSGVYFCASSQLFQGNTEAFFGQGTRLTVV.

The chain combines TRBV19 with TRBJ2-7, with 9 bases that match TRBD2. This CDR3 spans 16 amino acids. Germline loops: CDR1 LNHDA, CDR2 SQIVND (reference sequence). Germline trimming cut 7 bases from V and 5 bases from J; bases unmatched to any gene: 15. The CDR3 here is CASTPRGSGSRHEQYF. The DNA of the CDR3 is TGTGCCAGTACCCCACGGGGTAGCGGGAGTCGACACGAGCAGTACTTC.

The rearrangement uses TRBV7-8 and TRBJ2-1; D ambiguous. Germline V CDR1 and CDR2: SGHVS, FQNEAQ. V was clipped by 6 bases and J by 0 bases, with 15 bases between them. The CDR3 is 16 residues long. The CDR3 DNA reads as TGTGCCAGCAGTCCGGCGCGGCTAAGCTCCTACAATGAGCAGTTCTTC. Amino acid sequence: CASSPARLSSYNEQFF.